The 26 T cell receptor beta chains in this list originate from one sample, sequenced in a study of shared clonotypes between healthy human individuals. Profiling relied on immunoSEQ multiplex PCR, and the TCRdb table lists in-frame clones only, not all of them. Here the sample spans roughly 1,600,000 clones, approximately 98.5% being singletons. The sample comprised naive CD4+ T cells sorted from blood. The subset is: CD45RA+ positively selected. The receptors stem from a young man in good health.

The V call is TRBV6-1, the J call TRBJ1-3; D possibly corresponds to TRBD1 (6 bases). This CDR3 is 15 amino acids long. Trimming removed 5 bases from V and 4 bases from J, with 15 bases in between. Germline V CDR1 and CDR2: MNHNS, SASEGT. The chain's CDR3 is CASSNPRGAGNTIYF. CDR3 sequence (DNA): TGTGCCAGCAGTAACCCCAGGGGAGCGGGAAACACCATATATTTT.

The CDR3 bases are TGTGCCAGCAGCTTAGGGACAGGGGGAGGCTACACCTTC. Encoded protein: CASSLGTGGGYTF. This chain connects TRBV7-9 to TRBJ1-2; TRBD1 matches 10 bases. Looked up from germline, CDR1 is SEHNR and CDR2 is FQNEAQ (reference sequence). The CDR3 is made up of 13 amino acids. V shed 1 base, J shed 8 bases, and the junction held 1 base outside the gene matches.

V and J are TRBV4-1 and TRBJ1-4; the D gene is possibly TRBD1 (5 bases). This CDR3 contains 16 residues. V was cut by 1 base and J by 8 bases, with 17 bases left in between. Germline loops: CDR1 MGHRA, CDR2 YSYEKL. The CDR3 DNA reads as TGCGCCAGCAGCCAAGCTGGGGTCGCCGGGGGGGAAAAACTGTTTTTT. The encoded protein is CASSQAGVAGGEKLFF.

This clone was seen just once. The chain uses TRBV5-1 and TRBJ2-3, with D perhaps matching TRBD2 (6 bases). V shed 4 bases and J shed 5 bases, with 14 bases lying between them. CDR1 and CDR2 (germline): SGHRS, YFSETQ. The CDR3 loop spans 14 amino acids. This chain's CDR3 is CASSLHVEGDTQYF. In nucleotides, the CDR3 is TGCGCCAGCAGCCTCCATGTGGAGGGAGATACGCAGTATTTT.

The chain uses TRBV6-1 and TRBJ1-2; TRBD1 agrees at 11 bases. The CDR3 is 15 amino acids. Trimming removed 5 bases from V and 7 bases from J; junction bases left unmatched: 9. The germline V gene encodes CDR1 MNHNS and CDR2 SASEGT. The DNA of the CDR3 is TGTGCCAGCAGTTTAGGACAGGGGGCGTCTTTTGGCTACACCTTC. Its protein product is CASSLGQGASFGYTF.

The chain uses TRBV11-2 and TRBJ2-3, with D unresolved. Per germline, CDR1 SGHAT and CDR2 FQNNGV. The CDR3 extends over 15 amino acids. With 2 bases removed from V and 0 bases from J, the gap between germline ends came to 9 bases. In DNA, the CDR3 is TGTGCCAGCAGCTTATCGGACGGTAGCACAGATACGCAGTATTTT. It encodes CASSLSDGSTDTQYF.

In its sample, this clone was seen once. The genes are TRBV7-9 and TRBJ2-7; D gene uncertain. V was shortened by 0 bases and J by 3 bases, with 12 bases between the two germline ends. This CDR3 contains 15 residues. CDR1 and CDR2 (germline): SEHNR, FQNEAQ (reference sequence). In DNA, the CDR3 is TGTGCCAGCAGCTTAGCCCCAGGAGCCGTCTACGAGCAGTACTTC. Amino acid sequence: CASSLAPGAVYEQYF.

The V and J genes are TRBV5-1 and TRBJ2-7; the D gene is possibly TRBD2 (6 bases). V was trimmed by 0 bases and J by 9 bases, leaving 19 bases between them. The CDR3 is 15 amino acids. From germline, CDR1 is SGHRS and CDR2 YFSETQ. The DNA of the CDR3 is TGCGCCAGCAGCTTGGACGGAGGGTTTCAGTTGTGGCAGTACTTC. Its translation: CASSLDGGFQLWQYF. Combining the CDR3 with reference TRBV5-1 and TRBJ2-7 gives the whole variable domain KAGVTQTPRYLIKTRGQQVTLSCSPISGHRSVSWYQQTPGQGLQFLFEYFSETQRNKGNFPGRFSGRQFSNSRSEMNVSTLELGDSALYLCASSLDGGFQLWQYFGPGTRLTVT.

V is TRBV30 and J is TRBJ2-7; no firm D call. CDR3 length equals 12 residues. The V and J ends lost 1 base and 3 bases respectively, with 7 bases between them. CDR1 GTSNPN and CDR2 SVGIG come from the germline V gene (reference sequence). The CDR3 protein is CAWSALFYEQYF. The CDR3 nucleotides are TGTGCCTGGAGTGCGTTATTCTACGAGCAGTACTTC.

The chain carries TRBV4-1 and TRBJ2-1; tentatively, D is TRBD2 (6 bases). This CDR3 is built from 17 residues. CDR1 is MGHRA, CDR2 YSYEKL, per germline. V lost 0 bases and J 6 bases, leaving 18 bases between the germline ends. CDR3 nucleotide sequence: TGCGCCAGCAGCCAAGATTCAAGCGGGTCCTACTCCAATGAGCAGTTCTTC. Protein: CASSQDSSGSYSNEQFF.

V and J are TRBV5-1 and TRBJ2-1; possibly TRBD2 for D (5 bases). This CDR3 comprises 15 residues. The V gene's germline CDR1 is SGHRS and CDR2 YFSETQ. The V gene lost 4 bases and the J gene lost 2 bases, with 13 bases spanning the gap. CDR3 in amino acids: CASSPRGQAYNEQFF. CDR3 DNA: TGCGCCAGCAGCCCCCGCGGGCAGGCCTACAATGAGCAGTTCTTC.

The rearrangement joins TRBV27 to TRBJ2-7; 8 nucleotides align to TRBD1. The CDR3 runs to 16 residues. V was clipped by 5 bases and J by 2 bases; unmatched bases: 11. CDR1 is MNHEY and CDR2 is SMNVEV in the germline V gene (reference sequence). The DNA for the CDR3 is TGTGCCAGCAGTCAGTCCACCGGGACAGGCCCCTACGAGCAGTACTTC. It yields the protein CASSQSTGTGPYEQYF.

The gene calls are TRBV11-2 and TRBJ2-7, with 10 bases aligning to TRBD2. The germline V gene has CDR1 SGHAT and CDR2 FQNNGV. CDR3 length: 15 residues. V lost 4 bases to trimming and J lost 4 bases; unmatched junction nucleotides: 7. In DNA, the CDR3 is TGTGCCAGCAGCTCTAGCGGGAGTCCCGGGTACGAGCAGTACTTC. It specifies CASSSSGSPGYEQYF.

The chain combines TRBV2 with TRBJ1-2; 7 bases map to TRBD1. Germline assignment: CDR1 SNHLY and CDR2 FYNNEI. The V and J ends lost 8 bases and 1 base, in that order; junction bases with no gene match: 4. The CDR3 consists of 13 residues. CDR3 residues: CASGDRLNYGYTF. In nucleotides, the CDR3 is TGTGCCAGCGGGGACAGACTTAACTATGGCTACACCTTC.

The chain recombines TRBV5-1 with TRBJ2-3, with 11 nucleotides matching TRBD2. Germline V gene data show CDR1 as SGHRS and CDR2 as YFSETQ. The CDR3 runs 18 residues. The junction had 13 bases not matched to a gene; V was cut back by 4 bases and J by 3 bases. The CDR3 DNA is TGCGCCAGCAGCCGACGCCCCCTACTAGCGGGAGATACAGATACGCAGTATTTT. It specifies CASSRRPLLAGDTDTQYF.

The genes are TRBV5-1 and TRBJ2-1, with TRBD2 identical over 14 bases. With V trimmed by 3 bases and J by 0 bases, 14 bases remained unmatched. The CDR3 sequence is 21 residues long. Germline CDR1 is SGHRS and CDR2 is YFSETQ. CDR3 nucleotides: TGCGCCAGCAGCTCGTGGACTAGCGGGAGGTCCTCCCTTAACTCCTACAATGAGCAGTTCTTC. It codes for CASSSWTSGRSSLNSYNEQFF.

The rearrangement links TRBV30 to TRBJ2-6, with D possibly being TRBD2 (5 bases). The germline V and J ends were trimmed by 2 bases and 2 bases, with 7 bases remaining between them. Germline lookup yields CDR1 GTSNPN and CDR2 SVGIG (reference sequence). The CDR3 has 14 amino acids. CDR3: CAWSPGTGANVLTF. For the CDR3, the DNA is TGTGCCTGGAGTCCGGGGACTGGGGCCAACGTCCTGACTTTC. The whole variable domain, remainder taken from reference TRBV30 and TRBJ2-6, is SQTIHQWPATLVQPVGSPLSLECTVEGTSNPNLYWYRQAAGRGLQLLFYSVGIGQISSEVPQNLSASRPQDRQFILSSKKLLLSDSGFYLCAWSPGTGANVLTFGAGSRLTVL.

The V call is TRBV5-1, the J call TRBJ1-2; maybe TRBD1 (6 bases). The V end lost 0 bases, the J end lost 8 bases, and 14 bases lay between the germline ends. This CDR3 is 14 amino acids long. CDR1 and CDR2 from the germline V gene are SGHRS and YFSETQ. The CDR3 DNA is TGCGCCAGCAGCTTGGGGGACACGGCGTGGGGCTACACCTTC. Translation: CASSLGDTAWGYTF.

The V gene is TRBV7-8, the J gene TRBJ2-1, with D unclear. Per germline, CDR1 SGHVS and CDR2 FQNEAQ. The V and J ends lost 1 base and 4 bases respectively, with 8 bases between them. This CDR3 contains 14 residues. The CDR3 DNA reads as TGTGCCAGCAGCTTAGAGAGCCGATACAATGAGCAGTTCTTC. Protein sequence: CASSLESRYNEQFF.

The DNA of the CDR3 is TGTGCCAGCAGCTTGCGGGGGTTCTACAATGAGCAGTTCTTC. Translating it yields CASSLRGFYNEQFF. The genes are TRBV5-6 and TRBJ2-1; maybe TRBD2 (6 bases). The ends were cut back, 1 base at V and 3 bases at J, with 8 bases in the middle. Germline values: CDR1 SGHDT, CDR2 YYEEEE. There are 14 residues in the CDR3.

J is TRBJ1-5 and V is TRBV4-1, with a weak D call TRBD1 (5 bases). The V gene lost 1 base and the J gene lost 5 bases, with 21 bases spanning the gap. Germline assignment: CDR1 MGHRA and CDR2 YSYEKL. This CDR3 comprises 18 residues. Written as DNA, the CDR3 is TGCGCCAGCAGCCAAGTTCCCTCCGGGACGCAGCCTTATCAGCCCCAGCATTTT. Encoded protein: CASSQVPSGTQPYQPQHF.

CDR3 nucleotide sequence: TGTGCCAGCAGCTTATCGGAGACAGGGGCTTTTGAGCAGTTCTTC. Residues: CASSLSETGAFEQFF. J is TRBJ2-1 and V is TRBV7-9, with 8 nucleotides matching TRBD1. CDR1 and CDR2 from the germline V gene are SEHNR and FQNEAQ (reference sequence). The CDR3 is 15 amino acids. V trimming: 2 bases; J trimming: 9 bases; junction bases outside the gene matches: 9.

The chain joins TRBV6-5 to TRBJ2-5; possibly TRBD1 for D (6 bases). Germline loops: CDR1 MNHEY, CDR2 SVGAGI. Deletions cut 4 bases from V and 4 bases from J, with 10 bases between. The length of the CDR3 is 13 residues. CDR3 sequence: CASSSTGPETQYF. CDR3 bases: TGTGCCAGCAGTTCCACAGGGCCAGAGACCCAGTACTTC.

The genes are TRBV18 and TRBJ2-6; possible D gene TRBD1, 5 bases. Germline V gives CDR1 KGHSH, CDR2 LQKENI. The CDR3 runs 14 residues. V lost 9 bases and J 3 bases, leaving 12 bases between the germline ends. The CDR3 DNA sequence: TGTGCCAGTACCGACAGCATTGGGGCCAACGTCCTGACTTTC. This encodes CASTDSIGANVLTF.

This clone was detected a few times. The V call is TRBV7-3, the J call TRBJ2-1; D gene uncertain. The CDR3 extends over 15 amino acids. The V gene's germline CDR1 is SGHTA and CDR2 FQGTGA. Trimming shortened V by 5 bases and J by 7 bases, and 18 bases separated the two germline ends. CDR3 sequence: CASSSDGVPGNEQFF. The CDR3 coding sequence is TGTGCCAGCAGCAGCGACGGAGTCCCGGGTAATGAGCAGTTCTTC.

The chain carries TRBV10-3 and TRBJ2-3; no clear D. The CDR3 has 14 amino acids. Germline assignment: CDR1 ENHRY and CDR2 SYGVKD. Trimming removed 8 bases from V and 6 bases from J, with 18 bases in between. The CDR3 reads CAIQMGSASDTQYF. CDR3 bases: TGTGCCATCCAGATGGGATCCGCATCGGATACGCAGTATTTT.